These 7 T cell receptor beta chains came from one sample sequenced in a study of CD8 T cells in Susac syndrome (dated by TCRdb to between 2018 and 2021). Receptor libraries were prepared by the immunoSEQ multiplex PCR assay. RNA was extracted with the RNeasy kit and roughly 0.45 to 1 ug was reverse transcribed using random hexamers. The raw public data were reprocessed by TCRdb itself: fastp quality trimming at Q25, MiXCR clonotype calling, in-frame beta chains only. Every distinct CDR3 protein forms one entry, paired with its most common genes and DNA. The sample contains around 130,000 distinct CDR3 sequences, around 94% of them found a single time. Roughly 0.13% of the sample goes to the ten largest clones. Sample: CD4+ T cells from PBMCs. The origin of the receptors is a human donor with multiple sclerosis.

V is TRBV5-1 and J is TRBJ2-1; D is ambiguous. Trimming left V 1 base short and J 5 bases short, with 7 bases between. From germline, CDR1 is SGHRS and CDR2 YFSETQ. The CDR3 spans 13 residues. This CDR3 is CASSLQANNEQFF. As DNA, the CDR3 is TGCGCCAGCAGCTTGCAGGCTAACAATGAGCAGTTCTTC.

The gene calls are TRBV29-1 and TRBJ2-3, with D unresolved. Trimming removed 7 bases at V and 4 bases at J, with 9 bases between. Germline CDR1 is SQVTM and CDR2 is ANQGSEA. The CDR3 consists of 11 residues. CDR3 DNA sequence: TGCAGCGCGCATTACGCAGATACGCAGTATTTT. It is translated as CSAHYADTQYF.

This rearrangement joins TRBV25-1 to TRBJ2-1; D possibly corresponds to TRBD1 (6 bases). The germline V gene has CDR1 MGHDK and CDR2 SYGVNS. The length of the CDR3 is 16 residues. The germline V and J ends were trimmed by 0 bases and 6 bases, with 15 bases remaining between them. The CDR3 spells CASSEYGRGLGNEQFF. The DNA of the CDR3 is TGTGCCAGCAGTGAATATGGCAGGGGATTGGGCAATGAGCAGTTCTTC.

DNA of the CDR3: TGTGCCAGCAGCGTAGTGGTCGCCGGGGATACGCAGTATTTT. Translation: CASSVVVAGDTQYF. The rearrangement links TRBV9 to TRBJ2-3; the D is unclear. This CDR3 contains 14 residues. From germline, CDR1 is SGDLS and CDR2 YYNGEE. Deletions cut 0 bases from V and 6 bases from J, with 11 bases between.

The chain joins TRBV7-9 to TRBJ1-2; 9 nucleotides match TRBD1. Trimming at V came to 0 bases and at J to 0 bases, leaving 8 bases not matched to a gene. Germline V gene sequence: CDR1 SEHNR, CDR2 FQNEAQ (reference sequence). The length of the CDR3 is 18 residues. CDR3 coding DNA: TGTGCCAGCAGCTTAGCGTTAACAGGACAGGGGTCTAACTATGGCTACACCTTC. This gives the protein CASSLALTGQGSNYGYTF.

The CDR3 DNA follows: TGTGCCAGCAGCGATCGGACAGCTCTGAACACTGAAGCTTTCTTT. Translated, it gives CASSDRTALNTEAFF. The gene calls are TRBV9 and TRBJ1-1; possibly TRBD1 for D (6 bases). Trimming removed 3 bases from V and 0 bases from J, with 12 bases in between. The germline V gene has CDR1 SGDLS and CDR2 YYNGEE. The CDR3 covers 15 residues.

The chain uses TRBV2 and TRBJ1-1; no clear D gene. The CDR3 is made up of 15 amino acids. Between the trimmed V and J ends, which lost 4 bases and 0 bases, there was a span of 12 bases. Germline CDR1 is SNHLY and CDR2 is FYNNEI. Here the CDR3 DNA reads TGTGCCAGCAGTGTCTACGTCCGCATGAACACTGAAGCTTTCTTT. Translating gives CASSVYVRMNTEAFF.